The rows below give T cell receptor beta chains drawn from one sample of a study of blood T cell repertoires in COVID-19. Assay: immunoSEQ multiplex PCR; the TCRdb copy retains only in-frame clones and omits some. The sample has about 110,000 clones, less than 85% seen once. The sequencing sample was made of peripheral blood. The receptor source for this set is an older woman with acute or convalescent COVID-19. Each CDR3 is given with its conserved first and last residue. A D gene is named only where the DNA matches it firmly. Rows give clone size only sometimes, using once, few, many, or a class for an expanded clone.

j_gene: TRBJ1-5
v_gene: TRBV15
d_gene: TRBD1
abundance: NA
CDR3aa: CATSRTDRGGIQPQHF
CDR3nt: TGTGCCACCAGCAGAACCGACAGGGGCGGTATCCAGCCCCAGCATTTT

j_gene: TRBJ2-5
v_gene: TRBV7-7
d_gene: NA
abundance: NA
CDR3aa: CASSFQAGKAETQYF
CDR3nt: TGTGCTAGCAGCTTTCAGGCAGGGAAGGCAGAGACCCAGTACTTC

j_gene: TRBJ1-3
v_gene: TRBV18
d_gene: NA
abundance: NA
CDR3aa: CASSEHRSGNTIYF
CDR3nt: TGTGCCAGCTCAGAACACCGTTCGGGAAACACCATATATTTT

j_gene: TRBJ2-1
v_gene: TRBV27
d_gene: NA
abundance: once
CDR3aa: CASSFLADNEQFF
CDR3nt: TGTGCCAGCAGTTTCTTAGCTGACAATGAGCAGTTCTTC

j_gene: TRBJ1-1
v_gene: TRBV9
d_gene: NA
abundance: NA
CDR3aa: CASSVAVTGNTEAFF
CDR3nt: TGTGCCAGCAGCGTAGCCGTTACAGGGAACACTGAAGCTTTCTTT

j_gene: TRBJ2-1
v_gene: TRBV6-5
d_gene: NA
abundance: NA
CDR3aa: CASGLYNEQFF
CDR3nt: TGTGCCAGCGGACTATACAATGAGCAGTTCTTC

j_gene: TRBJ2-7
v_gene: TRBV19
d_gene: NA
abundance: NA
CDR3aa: CATSQDSYEQYF
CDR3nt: TGTGCCACCTCACAGGACTCCTACGAGCAGTACTTC

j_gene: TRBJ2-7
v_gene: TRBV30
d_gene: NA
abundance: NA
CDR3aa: CAWRATTGREQYF
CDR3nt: TGTGCCTGGAGGGCAACAACGGGGAGGGAGCAGTACTTC

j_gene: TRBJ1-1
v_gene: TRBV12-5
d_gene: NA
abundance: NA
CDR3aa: CASGSGVTEAEAFF
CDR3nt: TGTGCTAGTGGTTCCGGGGTTACTGAGGCTGAAGCTTTCTTT

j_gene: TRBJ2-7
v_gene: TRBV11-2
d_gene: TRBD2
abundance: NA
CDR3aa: CASRPGGYEQYF
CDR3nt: TGTGCCAGCCGCCCGGGGGGCTACGAGCAGTACTTC

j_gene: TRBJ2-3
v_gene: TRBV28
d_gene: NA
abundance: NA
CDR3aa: CASSTGAGYTDTQYF
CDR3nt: TGTGCCAGCAGTACAGGGGCGGGATACACAGATACGCAGTATTTT

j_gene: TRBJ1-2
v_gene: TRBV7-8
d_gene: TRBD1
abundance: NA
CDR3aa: CASSYAGQGARYTYGYTF
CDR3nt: TGTGCCAGCAGCTACGCCGGACAGGGGGCACGCTATACCTATGGCTACACCTTC

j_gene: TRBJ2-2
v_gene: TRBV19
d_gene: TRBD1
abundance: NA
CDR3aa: CASTKGQGAGELFF
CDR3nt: TGTGCCAGCACAAAAGGACAGGGGGCCGGTGAGCTGTTTTTT

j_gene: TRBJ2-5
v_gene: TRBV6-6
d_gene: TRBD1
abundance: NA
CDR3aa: CASRGQSETQYF
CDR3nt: TGTGCCAGCAGGGGACAGTCGGAGACCCAGTACTTC

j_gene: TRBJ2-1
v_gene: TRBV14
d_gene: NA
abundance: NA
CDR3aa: CASSQEPGMSYNEQFF
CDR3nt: TGTGCCAGCAGCCAAGAACCAGGGATGTCCTACAATGAGCAGTTCTTC

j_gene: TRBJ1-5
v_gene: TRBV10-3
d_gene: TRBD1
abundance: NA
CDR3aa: CAISEGQGGNQPQHF
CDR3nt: TGTGCCATCAGTGAGGGACAGGGGGGCAATCAGCCCCAGCATTTT

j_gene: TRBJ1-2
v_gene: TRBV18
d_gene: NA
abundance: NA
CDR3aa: CASSPGQNYGYTF
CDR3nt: TGTGCCAGCTCACCGGGCCAGAACTATGGCTACACCTTC

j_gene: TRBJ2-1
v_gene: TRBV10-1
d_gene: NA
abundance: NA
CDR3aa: CASSESMRPLQVDSSYNEQFF
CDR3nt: TGCGCCAGCAGTGAGTCGATGCGCCCTCTTCAGGTAGACAGCTCCTACAATGAGCAGTTCTTC

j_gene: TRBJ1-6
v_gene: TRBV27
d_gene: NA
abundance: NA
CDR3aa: CASMYGGRDNSPLHF
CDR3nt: TGTGCCAGCATGTACGGGGGACGGGATAATTCACCCCTCCACTTT

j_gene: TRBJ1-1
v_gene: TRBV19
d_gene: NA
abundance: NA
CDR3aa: CARATGDTEAFF
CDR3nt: TGTGCCAGGGCCACGGGGGACACTGAAGCTTTCTTT

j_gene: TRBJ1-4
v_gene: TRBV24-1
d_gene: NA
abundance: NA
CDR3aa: CAARKEGDATNEKLFF
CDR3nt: TGTGCCGCCCGGAAAGAGGGCGATGCAACTAATGAAAAACTGTTTTTT

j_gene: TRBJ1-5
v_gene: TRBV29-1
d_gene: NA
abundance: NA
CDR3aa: CSVAGRGPTAPQHF
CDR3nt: TGCAGCGTTGCGGGGCGGGGCCCAACGGCGCCCCAGCATTTT

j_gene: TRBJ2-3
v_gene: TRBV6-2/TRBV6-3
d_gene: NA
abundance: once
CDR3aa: CASSPLGAGHISTDTQYF
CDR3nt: TGTGCCAGCAGTCCCCTTGGAGCGGGACACATTAGCACAGATACGCAGTATTTT

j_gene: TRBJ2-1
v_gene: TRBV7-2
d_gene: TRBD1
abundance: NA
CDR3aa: CASSPRQGSYNEQFF
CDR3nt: TGTGCCAGCAGCCCAAGACAGGGGTCCTACAATGAGCAGTTCTTC

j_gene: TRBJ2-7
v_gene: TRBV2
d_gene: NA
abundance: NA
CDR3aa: CASSVDSSKQYF
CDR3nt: TGTGCCAGCAGCGTGGACAGCTCAAAGCAGTACTTC

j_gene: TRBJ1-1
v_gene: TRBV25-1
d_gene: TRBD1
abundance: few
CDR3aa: CASGDRMNTEAFF
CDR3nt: TGTGCCAGCGGGGACAGGATGAACACTGAAGCTTTCTTT

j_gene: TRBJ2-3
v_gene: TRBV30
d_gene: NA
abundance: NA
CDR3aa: CAWSLVSSTDTQYF
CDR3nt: TGTGCCTGGAGTCTCGTCTCTAGCACAGATACGCAGTATTTT